Reported below is one T cell receptor (beta chain). This CDR3 is 18 amino acids long. Between the trimmed V and J ends, which lost 3 bases and 2 bases, there was a span of 20 bases. CDR1 and CDR2 from the germline V gene are MNHNS and SASEGT. Profiling relied on immunoSEQ multiplex PCR, and the TCRdb table lists in-frame clones only, not all of them. The repertoire holds tens of thousands of clones, with around 87% as singletons. The source of the sample is a study of OX40 agonist ivuxolimab in advanced cancers. The sequence was collected from an adult with an advanced solid tumor such as melanoma, head and neck, liver or kidney cancer. V usage is TRBV6-1 and J usage is TRBJ1-5, with D unresolved. This specimen consisted of CD4+ or CD8+ T cells sorted from blood, obtained in a trial of the OX40 agonist ivuxolimab. Here the CDR3 reads CASSDRGMVTSRNQPQHF. In DNA form, the CDR3 reads TGTGCCAGCAGTGACCGTGGGATGGTTACATCGCGCAATCAGCCCCAGCATTTT.